This T cell receptor beta chain was obtained from a study of blood T cell repertoires in COVID-19. Study at large: From the United States, Italy and Spain came samples of acute and convalescent COVID-19.

From germline, CDR1 is LGHNA and CDR2 YSLEER. The CDR3 is 15 residues long. The ends were cut back, 0 bases at V and 2 bases at J, with 10 bases in the middle. Patients from Seattle were sampled longitudinally, starting during active infection. TCRdb's copy holds only in-frame clones and misses some; the assay was immunoSEQ multiplex PCR. Of 150,000 to 200,000 clones in the sample, 92% are singletons; the top ten hold nearly 5%. This TCR was sampled from a young man with COVID-19, enrolled during active disease. The sample was peripheral blood. The chain joins TRBV4-3 to TRBJ1-2, with TRBD1 as a possible D gene (5 bases). The CDR3 region is CASSQDRQKNYGYTF. As DNA, the CDR3 is TGCGCCAGCAGCCAAGACCGACAGAAGAACTATGGCTACACCTTC.